Listed below are T cell receptor beta chains from one sample, sequenced in a study of blood T cell repertoires in COVID-19. The data were produced by immunoSEQ multiplex PCR, yet TCRdb's version contains in-frame clones alone and is incomplete. Among about 330,000 clones listed, over 75% were seen once. Sequencing input: peripheral blood. The receptors here all came from a woman between 50 and 59 years old with active or convalescent COVID-19. Each CDR3 is given with its conserved first and last residue. Each record gives: J gene, V gene, clone size, D gene, CDR3 length, CDR3 protein, CDR3 DNA. A D gene is named only where the DNA matches it firmly. Not all rows give a size; the values are once, few, many and, for expanded clones, a class.

TRBJ2-1 | TRBV5-1 | few | TRBD2 | 14 | CASHTSGGYNEQFF | TGCGCCAGCCATACTAGCGGGGGTTACAATGAGCAGTTCTTC
TRBJ1-1 | TRBV27 | . | TRBD1 | 14 | CASRTGRGATEAFF | TGTGCCAGCCGGACAGGGCGTGGTGCCACTGAAGCTTTCTTT
TRBJ2-3 | TRBV3-1/TRBV3-2 | once | TRBD2 | 18 | CASSPNRLAGGRTDTQYF | TGTGCCAGCAGTCCCAATCGACTAGCGGGAGGGAGGACAGATACGCAGTATTTT
TRBJ2-7 | TRBV18 | . | TRBD1 | 19 | CASSTVPGQGVKSSYEQYF | TGTGCCAGCTCAACCGTCCCGGGACAGGGGGTGAAGAGCTCCTACGAGCAGTACTTC
TRBJ2-2 | TRBV10-3 | few | TRBD1 | 17 | CAISSRDSGTNTGELFF | TGTGCCATCAGTTCAAGGGACAGCGGAACGAACACCGGGGAGCTGTTTTTT
TRBJ1-1 | TRBV7-3 | . | TRBD1 | 16 | CASSLMGKGANTEAFF | TGTGCCAGCAGCTTAATGGGAAAGGGGGCTAACACTGAAGCTTTCTTT
TRBJ2-1 | TRBV29-1 | . | TRBD2 | 11 | CSVLLAGVDFF | TGCAGCGTACTCCTAGCGGGAGTAGACTTCTTC
TRBJ1-3 | TRBV10-3 | . | TRBD1 | 18 | CAISESETGTLSGNTIYF | TGTGCCATCAGTGAGTCCGAGACAGGGACCCTGTCTGGAAACACCATATATTTT
TRBJ1-3 | TRBV10-1 | . | . | 15 | CASSEAGYSGNTIYF | TGCGCCAGCAGTGAAGCAGGGTACTCTGGAAACACCATATATTTT
TRBJ2-2 | TRBV13 | . | TRBD2 | 16 | CASSPWGSGSPGELFF | TGTGCCAGCAGCCCTTGGGGTAGCGGGAGCCCCGGGGAGCTGTTTTTT
TRBJ1-3 | TRBV7-2 | . | . | 16 | CASSLAGAGVGNTIYF | TGTGCCAGCAGCTTAGCCGGGGCGGGGGTCGGAAACACCATATATTTT
TRBJ2-5 | TRBV5-1 | . | . | 14 | CASSLGAAQETQYF | TGCGCCAGCAGCCTTGGGGCAGCACAAGAGACCCAGTACTTC